This T cell receptor beta chain appears in the sequencing data of a study of shared clonotypes between healthy human individuals. V was trimmed by 5 bases and J by 2 bases, leaving 15 bases between them. This CDR3 contains 16 residues. Germline assignment: CDR1 SEHNR and CDR2 FQNEAQ (reference sequence). Some clones are missing from TCRdb's copy, which holds only in-frame ones; the method was immunoSEQ multiplex PCR. The table has more than 900,000 clones, roughly 74% seen once. The V and J genes are TRBV7-9 and TRBJ2-2; TRBD2 is a possible D gene (7 bases). The receptor comes from a man between 18 and 29 years old in good health. Some clones in this sample may be carry-over from other donors' samples. The sample consisted of memory CD4+ T cells from PBMCs. Specified subset: CD45RA-negative fraction. In DNA form, the CDR3 reads TGTGCCAGCAGCCAAGTAAGCGGGACAAACACCGGGGAGCTGTTTTTT. This translates into CASSQVSGTNTGELFF.